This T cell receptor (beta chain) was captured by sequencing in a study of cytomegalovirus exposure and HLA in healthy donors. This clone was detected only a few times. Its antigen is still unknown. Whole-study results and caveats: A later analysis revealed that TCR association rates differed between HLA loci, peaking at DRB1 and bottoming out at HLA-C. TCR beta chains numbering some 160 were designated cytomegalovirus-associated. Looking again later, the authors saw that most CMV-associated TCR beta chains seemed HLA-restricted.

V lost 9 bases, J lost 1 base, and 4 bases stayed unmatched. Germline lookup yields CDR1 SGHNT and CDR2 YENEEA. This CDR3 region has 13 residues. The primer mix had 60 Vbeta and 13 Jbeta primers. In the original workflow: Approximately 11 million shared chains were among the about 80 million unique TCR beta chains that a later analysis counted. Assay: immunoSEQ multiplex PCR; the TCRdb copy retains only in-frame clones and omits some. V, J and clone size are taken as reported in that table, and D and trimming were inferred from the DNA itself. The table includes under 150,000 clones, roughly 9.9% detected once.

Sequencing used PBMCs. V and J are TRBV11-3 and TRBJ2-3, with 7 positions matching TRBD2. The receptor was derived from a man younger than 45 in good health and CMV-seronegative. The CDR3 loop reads CARGGVGTDTQYF. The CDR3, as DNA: TGTGCCAGGGGAGGGGTCGGCACAGATACGCAGTATTTT.